The TCR beta chain under discussion was sequenced for a study of blood T cell repertoires in COVID-19. Method: immunoSEQ multiplex PCR; TCRdb's copy keeps in-frame clones and lacks some. This sample carries some 320,000 clones, roughly 90% of them seen once, and the ten largest clones take around 2.5%. Clinical histories supplied by participants themselves formed the basis of cohort assignment. The CDR3 totals 14 residues. The V and J ends lost 5 bases and 5 bases, in that order; junction bases with no gene match: 5. CDR1 is SEHNR, CDR2 FQNEAQ, per germline (reference sequence). This chain uses TRBV7-9 with TRBJ1-5, with 8 bases aligning to TRBD1. The clonotype comes from a man between 60 and 70 years old who had recovered from COVID-19. Sequencing input: PBMCs or T cells enriched from blood (not recorded which). The CDR3 region has the DNA TGTGCCAGCAGCCCCGGACAGGGCCATCAGCCCCAGCATTTT. Its protein product is CASSPGQGHQPQHF.